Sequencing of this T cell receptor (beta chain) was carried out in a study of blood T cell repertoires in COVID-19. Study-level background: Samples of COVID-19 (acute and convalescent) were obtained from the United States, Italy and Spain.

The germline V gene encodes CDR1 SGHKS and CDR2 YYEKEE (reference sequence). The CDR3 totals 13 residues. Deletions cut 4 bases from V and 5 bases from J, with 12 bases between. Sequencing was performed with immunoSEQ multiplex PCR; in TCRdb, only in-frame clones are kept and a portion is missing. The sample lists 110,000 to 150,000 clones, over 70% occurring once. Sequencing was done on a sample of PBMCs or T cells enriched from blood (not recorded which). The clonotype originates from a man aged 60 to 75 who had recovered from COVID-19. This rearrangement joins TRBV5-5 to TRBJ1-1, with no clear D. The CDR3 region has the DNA TGTGCCAGCAGCCACACGACTGTGACTGAAGCTTTCTTT. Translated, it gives CASSHTTVTEAFF.